This TCR beta chain came from a study of PD-1 blockade in classical Hodgkin lymphoma. Clones were sequenced by immunoSEQ multiplex PCR, and TCRdb holds only the in-frame ones, with some missing. The sample lists 20,000 to 25,000 clones; about 83% were seen once. Germline trimming cut 6 bases from V and 3 bases from J; bases unmatched to any gene: 6. Germline V gene lookup returns CDR1 MNHEY and CDR2 SVGAGI. This CDR3 comprises 15 residues. Each of the patients experienced relapse following autologous stem cell transplantation, and their brentuximab vedotin exposure differed. The clonotype originates from a human donor with classical Hodgkin lymphoma. The specimen was peripheral blood mononuclear cells (PBMCs), collected before the second cycle of nivolumab. The chain has TRBV6-5 and TRBJ1-5, with 9 bases identical to TRBD1. The CDR3 DNA is TGTGCCAGCAGCAGGACAGGGGCGTCCAATCAGCCCCAGCATTTT. Translation gives CASSRTGASNQPQHF.